The 32 T cell receptor beta chains given below trace back to one sample, sequenced in a study of blood T cell repertoires in COVID-19. TCRdb's copy holds only in-frame clones and misses some; the assay was immunoSEQ multiplex PCR. The data contain more than 45,000 clones, about 89% of them seen just once; the ten biggest clones take up under 8.5%. Sequences were obtained from peripheral blood. The receptors come from a man between 65 and 85 years old with active COVID-19.

This chain joins TRBV15 and TRBJ1-3; D may be TRBD1 (5 bases). The CDR3 consists of 15 residues. The germline gives CDR1 LNHNV, CDR2 YYDKDF (reference sequence). Trimming took off 3 bases at V and 2 bases at J, with 11 bases between the two ends. The CDR3 coding sequence is TGTGCCACCAGCAGGGACGGCAGGGCTGGAAACACCATATATTTT. This gives the protein CATSRDGRAGNTIYF.

J is TRBJ1-2 and V is TRBV5-6; 7 positions agree with TRBD1. J was trimmed by 0 bases and V by 5 bases; bases with no gene match: 4. This CDR3 contains 14 residues. CDR1 is SGHDT, CDR2 YYEEEE, per germline. CDR3 in DNA: TGTGCCAGCAGTCTGGACAGGACTAACTATGGCTACACCTTC. Protein product: CASSLDRTNYGYTF. The complete variable domain, with remaining parts taken from reference TRBV5-6 and TRBJ1-2, reads DAGVTQSPTHLIKTRGQQVTLRCSPKSGHDTVSWYQQALGQGPQFIFQYYEEEERQRGNFPDRFSGHQFPNYSSELNVNALLLGDSALYLCASSLDRTNYGYTFGSGTRLTVV.

The rearrangement joins TRBV11-1 to TRBJ2-2, with 8 bases lining up with TRBD1. The CDR3 runs 16 residues. V lost 3 bases to trimming and J lost 9 bases; unmatched junction nucleotides: 12. The germline V gene encodes CDR1 SGHAT and CDR2 FQDESV (reference sequence). In DNA, the CDR3 is TGTGCCAGCAGCTTTAGATGGCAGGGGGCGGCGAGGGAGCTGTTTTTT. It encodes CASSFRWQGAARELFF.

This chain uses TRBV24-1 with TRBJ2-1; D remains unclear. CDR1 is KGHDR and CDR2 is SFDVKD in the germline V gene. V shed 4 bases and J shed 5 bases, with 17 bases lying between them. The length of the CDR3 is 16 residues. CDR3 protein: CATSDSVIAANNEQFF. DNA for the CDR3: TGTGCCACCAGTGACTCCGTCATTGCTGCGAACAATGAGCAGTTCTTC.

The chain joins TRBV5-6 to TRBJ2-3; 7 bases map to TRBD1. V was clipped by 0 bases and J by 4 bases; unmatched bases: 2. The CDR3 has 14 residues. The V gene's germline CDR1 is SGHDT and CDR2 YYEEEE. CDR3: CASSLGQGADTQYF. The CDR3 DNA reads as TGTGCCAGCAGCTTGGGCCAGGGGGCAGATACGCAGTATTTT.

The chain links TRBV6-1 to TRBJ2-1; weak D call: TRBD1 (6 bases). Germline CDR1 and CDR2: MNHNS and SASEGT. Between the trimmed V and J ends, which lost 1 base and 7 bases, there was a span of 14 bases. CDR3 size: 15 residues. The CDR3 region is CASSEGTGIRNEQFF. CDR3 in DNA: TGTGCCAGCAGTGAAGGAACAGGGATACGAAATGAGCAGTTCTTC.

V is TRBV6-6 and J is TRBJ1-1; 10 positions match TRBD1. Looked up from germline, CDR1 is MNHNY and CDR2 is SVGAGI (reference sequence). Unmatched junction bases numbered 9, after V lost 6 bases and J lost 8 bases. The CDR3 has 14 amino acids. For the CDR3, the DNA is TGTGCCAGCAGCGACAGGGGGCAGGCTTCAGAAGCTTTCTTT. This sequence encodes CASSDRGQASEAFF.

The chain uses TRBV5-1 and TRBJ1-4, with 11 bases fitting TRBD1. The CDR3 totals 15 residues. J lost 8 bases, V lost 2 bases, and 5 bases had no gene match. Per germline, CDR1 SGHRS and CDR2 YFSETQ. CDR3 DNA sequence: TGCGCCAGCAGCTTTGGACAGGGGGCGCGGGAAAAACTGTTTTTT. This gives the protein CASSFGQGAREKLFF.

This chain joins TRBV4-1 and TRBJ2-1; 12 bases map to TRBD2. The CDR3 length is 17 residues. Per germline, CDR1 MGHRA and CDR2 YSYEKL. V lost 2 bases and J lost 3; bases outside the gene matches: 5. This chain's CDR3 is CASSQSWTSGIYNEQFF. CDR3 in DNA: TGCGCCAGCAGCCAATCGTGGACTAGCGGGATCTACAATGAGCAGTTCTTC.

The chain combines TRBV19 with TRBJ1-3; no clear D gene. The CDR3 is made up of 14 amino acids. Germline CDR1 LNHDA, CDR2 SQIVND (reference sequence). The ends were cut back, 5 bases at V and 1 base at J, with 9 bases in the middle. CDR3 coding DNA: TGTGCCAGTAGTTATTCCGTATCTGGAAACACCATATATTTT. It is translated as CASSYSVSGNTIYF.

J is TRBJ1-3 and V is TRBV6-6, with D uncertain. Trimming removed 5 bases at V and 3 bases at J, with 8 bases between. The germline V gene encodes CDR1 MNHNY and CDR2 SVGAGI (reference sequence). The CDR3 is 13 residues long. The CDR3 nucleotides are TGTGCCAGCAGTGTCGAGGGTGGAAACACCATATATTTT. This codes for CASSVEGGNTIYF.

This clone was seen just once. The V and J genes are TRBV9 and TRBJ1-1; TRBD1 agrees at 9 bases. CDR1 is SGDLS, CDR2 YYNGEE, per germline. There are 15 residues in the CDR3. V was clipped by 7 bases and J by 1 base; unmatched bases: 8. CDR3: CASRTGVISNTEAFF. CDR3 bases: TGTGCCAGCCGGACAGGGGTCATATCGAACACTGAAGCTTTCTTT.

Here the CDR3 DNA reads TGTGCCAGCAGCTTTCTCTTGACAGGGATGATGTATGGCTACACCTTC. Encoded protein: CASSFLLTGMMYGYTF. The gene calls are TRBV3-1 (or the pseudogene TRBV3-2) and TRBJ1-2, with TRBD1 matching 7 bases. Germline V gives CDR1 LGHDT, CDR2 YNNKEL (reference sequence). The CDR3 totals 16 residues. V lost 5 bases to trimming and J lost 5 bases; unmatched junction nucleotides: 14.

The chain combines TRBV3-1 (or the pseudogene TRBV3-2) with TRBJ1-3, with D unresolved. The CDR3 is 13 residues long. Deletions cut 3 bases from V and 8 bases from J, with 11 bases between. In germline, CDR1 is LGHDT, CDR2 YNNKEL (reference sequence). CDR3 bases: TGTGCCAGCAGCCAGGGAGGGAGGGACACCATATATTTT. This codes for CASSQGGRDTIYF.

The chain employs TRBV25-1 and TRBJ1-3, with D hard to call. V gave up 1 base and J gave up 4 bases, with 14 bases separating them. The CDR3 has 16 amino acids. Germline V gene data show CDR1 as MGHDK and CDR2 as SYGVNS. CDR3 sequence reads: CASSESYSPVGNTIYF. CDR3 DNA sequence: TGTGCCAGCAGTGAATCCTACTCCCCCGTGGGAAACACCATATATTTT.

The V gene is TRBV6-5, the J gene TRBJ1-3; D ambiguous. The ends were cut back, 8 bases at V and 4 bases at J, with 15 bases in the middle. Germline CDR1 MNHEY, CDR2 SVGAGI. The CDR3 length is 14 residues. The CDR3 here is CASLLNRSGNTIYF. CDR3 sequence (DNA): TGTGCCAGCCTTTTGAATCGGTCAGGAAACACCATATATTTT.

The CDR3 DNA follows: TGCGCCAGCAGCCAAGATTGGACTAGCGGGGGGGCATACGAGCAGTACTTC. Its translation: CASSQDWTSGGAYEQYF. The chain has TRBV4-3 and TRBJ2-7; 15 positions agree with TRBD2. CDR3 length equals 17 residues. V lost 0 bases and J lost 4; bases outside the gene matches: 4. Looked up from germline, CDR1 is LGHNA and CDR2 is YSLEER.

The chain recombines TRBV4-1 with TRBJ2-1; the match to TRBD2 covers 7 bases. Looked up from germline, CDR1 is MGHRA and CDR2 is YSYEKL. The length of the CDR3 is 15 residues. Trimming at V came to 6 bases and at J to 0 bases, leaving 5 bases not matched to a gene. CDR3 in DNA: TGCGCCAGCAGAGCGGGGTCTGACTCCTACAATGAGCAGTTCTTC. Translation gives CASRAGSDSYNEQFF.

The J gene is TRBJ1-3, the V gene TRBV9; maybe TRBD1 (5 bases). The CDR3 spans 17 residues. The V end was cut by 3 bases, the J end by 0 bases, with 16 bases between. Germline V CDR1 and CDR2: SGDLS, YYNGEE. The CDR3 nucleotides read TGTGCCAGCAGCGGCGGGGGGGGACTTTCCTCTGGAAACACCATATATTTT. Translated: CASSGGGGLSSGNTIYF.

The rearrangement uses TRBV10-1 and TRBJ2-3; possible D gene TRBD2, 5 bases. CDR1 WNHNN and CDR2 SYGVQD come from the germline V gene (reference sequence). V shed 6 bases and J shed 8 bases, with 33 bases lying between them. The CDR3 contains 19 residues. The CDR3 DNA reads TGCGCCAGCAGCCCGGACCGGGGTATACTCCACTCACCGCACGGTACGCAGTATTTT. This gives the protein CASSPDRGILHSPHGTQYF.

The chain joins TRBV6-5 to TRBJ1-6; D possibly corresponds to TRBD1 (6 bases). Trimming removed 8 bases at V and 7 bases at J, with 6 bases between. Germline lookup yields CDR1 MNHEY and CDR2 SVGAGI. CDR3 length: 11 amino acids. The CDR3 coding sequence is TGTGCCAGCGGGACAAATTCACCCCTCCACTTT. Translated: CASGTNSPLHF.

The CDR3 DNA reads as TGTGCCAGCAGCTTACAAACTAGCTTGGTTCACAATGAGCAGTTCTTC. Its protein product is CASSLQTSLVHNEQFF. The chain links TRBV7-9 to TRBJ2-1, with a possible D match to TRBD2 (6 bases). Germline CDR1 SEHNR, CDR2 FQNEAQ (reference sequence). The CDR3 covers 16 residues. V was shortened by 2 bases and J by 5 bases, with 16 bases between the two germline ends.

The chain employs TRBV15 and TRBJ1-2; D is undetermined. The CDR3 spans 15 residues. The V gene's germline CDR1 is LNHNV and CDR2 YYDKDF (reference sequence). Trimming shortened V by 0 bases and J by 6 bases, and 14 bases separated the two germline ends. Here the CDR3 reads CATSRERTGYDGYTF. CDR3 in DNA: TGTGCCACCAGCAGAGAGAGGACGGGGTACGATGGCTACACCTTC.

V is TRBV4-3 and J is TRBJ1-4; D gene unclear. The germline CDR1 and CDR2 sequences are LGHNA and YSLEER. V lost 4 bases and J 4 bases, leaving 13 bases between the germline ends. The CDR3 has 15 residues. The CDR3 loop is CASSLLREVNEKLFF. The CDR3 DNA reads as TGCGCCAGCAGCCTCCTACGGGAAGTTAATGAAAAACTGTTTTTT.

The J gene is TRBJ1-6, the V gene TRBV7-9, with unresolved D. The CDR3 consists of 13 residues. The V gene lost 3 bases and the J gene lost 7 bases, with 7 bases spanning the gap. CDR1 and CDR2 from the germline V gene are SEHNR and FQNEAQ (reference sequence). The CDR3 nucleotides are TGTGCCAGCAGCTTGGGCGGGAATTCACCCCTCCACTTT. This sequence encodes CASSLGGNSPLHF.

This clone was seen only once. This chain uses TRBV2 with TRBJ1-6; 7 nucleotides align to TRBD1. The CDR3 runs to 15 residues. V was clipped by 6 bases and J by 7 bases; unmatched bases: 9. CDR1 and CDR2 from the germline V gene are SNHLY and FYNNEI. The CDR3 here is CASSATTGTNSPLHF. The CDR3 region has the DNA TGTGCCAGCAGCGCTACGACAGGGACCAATTCACCCCTCCACTTT.

The chain combines TRBV6-1 with TRBJ1-6, with 8 bases fitting TRBD1. The length of the CDR3 is 16 residues. J lost 13 bases, V lost 2 bases, and 13 bases had no gene match. Germline CDR1 MNHNS, CDR2 SASEGT. CDR3: CASSESPGQGLGPLHF. CDR3 nucleotide sequence: TGTGCCAGCAGTGAAAGTCCCGGACAGGGCCTAGGCCCCCTCCACTTT.

The chain carries TRBV7-8 and TRBJ2-2; D gene uncertain. V was shortened by 3 bases and J by 1 base, with 12 bases between the two germline ends. This CDR3 is 16 amino acids long. The germline CDR1 and CDR2 sequences are SGHVS and FQNEAQ. Here the CDR3 reads CASSFQVNLNTGELFF. Written as DNA, the CDR3 is TGTGCCAGCAGCTTTCAGGTGAACCTGAACACCGGGGAGCTGTTTTTT.

The V call is TRBV6-5, the J call TRBJ1-2, with TRBD1 identical over 9 bases. V lost 2 bases, J lost 3 bases, and 1 base stayed unmatched. This CDR3 spans 14 amino acids. Looked up from germline, CDR1 is MNHEY and CDR2 is SVGAGI. The CDR3 DNA follows: TGTGCCAGCAGTTACGGGGACAGGGACTATGGCTACACCTTC. This gives the protein CASSYGDRDYGYTF.

This clone was counted only a few times. The chain combines TRBV27 with TRBJ1-2; the D gene is possibly TRBD1 (5 bases). V was pared by 6 bases and J by 3 bases, with 20 bases between. Germline V gene lookup returns CDR1 MNHEY and CDR2 SMNVEV (reference sequence). This CDR3 is built from 16 residues. The CDR3 is CASRTFRQNLDYGYTF. CDR3 nucleotide sequence: TGTGCCAGCAGGACCTTTAGACAGAACCTTGACTATGGCTACACCTTC.

The J gene is TRBJ2-2, the V gene TRBV28, with a possible D match to TRBD1 (6 bases). The CDR3 is 13 amino acids. Germline V gene data show CDR1 as MDHEN and CDR2 as SYDVKM. Between the trimmed V and J ends, which lost 8 bases and 3 bases, there was a span of 10 bases. CDR3 in DNA: TGTGCCAGCGTCCGGACAGACACCGGGGAGCTGTTTTTT. It yields the protein CASVRTDTGELFF.

J is TRBJ2-5 and V is TRBV6-5; 8 bases fit TRBD2. Germline CDR1 MNHEY, CDR2 SVGAGI. This CDR3 has 14 amino acids. The J segment lost 2 bases and the V segment lost 7 bases, leaving 6 bases of the junction unmatched. The CDR3 reads CASNPAGVQETQYF. CDR3 nucleotides: TGTGCCAGCAACCCAGCGGGGGTACAAGAGACCCAGTACTTC.